This entry describes one TCR beta chain. The antigen it recognizes is unknown. There are no base qualities to consult, and no much larger clone falls within one base. This sample stems from a study of a mutant IDH1 vaccine in newly diagnosed glioma (dated by TCRdb to 2020 to 2023). Study-level background: Eight vaccinations were administered to patients in weeks 1, 3, 5, 7, 11, 15, 19 and 23, corresponding to visits V03 through V10. In the chemotherapy-containing groups, vaccination started alongside temozolomide cycles, whereas in patients who had radiotherapy alone it started 4-6 weeks after radiotherapy. Of the 30 to 35 patients who were treated, about 62% were male and approximately 38% were female, and the mean age was about 40 years. Before enrollment, most patients had been given radiochemotherapy with temozolomide as standard therapy, while the rest had received either radiotherapy alone or temozolomide alone. Peripheral blood was collected at six visits: V03 (baseline), V05, V07, V10, V12 and V13. Longitudinal TCRB deep sequencing was done for about two dozen treated patients, wherever samples were available for exploratory analyses.

According to the study, the label for this sample's time point signals: week 11, during vaccination. A 20-mer mutant IDH1 peptide at 300 micrograms in Montanide made up each vaccine dose, which was injected subcutaneously together with topical imiquimod. The donors had newly diagnosed IDH1-mutant astrocytomas of WHO grade 3 or 4 that showed loss of nuclear ATRX. The samples were drawn from NOA16, a multicentre, single-arm, open-label phase I trial in Germany that tested a mutant IDH1 peptide vaccine in humans for the first time. Genomic DNA for TCRB sequencing was isolated from EDTA blood with the DNeasy Blood and Tissue Kit. The library came from the immunoSEQ multiplex PCR assay. Following the manufacturer's protocol, the hsTCRB Kit was used to amplify rearranged TCR beta chain sequences. Sequencing of TCRB libraries was carried out on an Illumina MiSeq. The authors' pipeline ran thus. The kit vendor's proprietary platform handled demultiplexing, trimming and gene mapping. TCRdb's version of the immuneACCESS table is confined to in-frame rearrangements and falls short of the full clone set. An unresolved V gene accounts for under half of the shortfall where checked; the remainder is of unknown origin. Clonal size and the V and J genes are those of that table, whereas D and trimming came from the DNA. The sample table contains some 52,000 clones; only one count was recorded for 90% to 95% of them. The ten largest clones add up to 2.4% of the sample.

The study at large found these results: PBMC samples for TCRB deep sequencing were selected based on availability. The authors noted that analyses of patient blood samples could not be reproduced because of sample limitations. Across multiple MHC alleles, vaccine-induced immune responses were seen in around 93% of patients. No apparent relationship was observed between pseudoprogression and alterations in the top peripheral T cell clonotypes detected by TCRB sequencing.

The CDR3 contains 17 residues, cysteine and phenylalanine counted. Only the CDR3 DNA stays, 51 bases, in frame from base 1. CDR1 and CDR2 were assigned from the germline V gene as SGHDT and YYEEEE. Trimming takes 2 bases off V and 4 bases off J; junction bases not matched to a gene: 12. The specimen was PBMCs, collected from a glioma patient whose treatment included an IDH1 peptide vaccine. The receptor's source is a man aged 50-59 years with glioma. The chain links TRBV5-6 with TRBJ2-1; 7 bases in the middle match TRBD2. The CDR3 sequence is CASSLLAGGNQYNEQFF. DNA sequence: TGTGCCAGCAGCTTATTAGCGGGCGGGAACCAATACAATGAGCAGTTCTTC.